The present T cell receptor (beta chain) was sequenced within a study of T cell clones after liver transplantation. Assay used: immunoSEQ multiplex PCR; TCRdb lists only in-frame clones, some missing. The data contain roughly 120,000 clones, 90% of them seen just once; the ten biggest clones take up 0.83%. This clonotype was obtained from a human patient who received a liver transplant. Some T cells may be provided by the graft donor. This material consisted of CD4+ T cells from blood, taken 12 months after liver transplant.

This CDR3 reads CASSPLAGLETQYF. CDR3 nucleotides: TGTGCCAGCAGCCCACTAGCGGGCCTAGAGACCCAGTACTTC. The chain employs TRBV7-3 and TRBJ2-5, with TRBD2 identical over 9 bases. The CDR3 has 14 residues. Germline V gene data show CDR1 as SGHTA and CDR2 as FQGTGA. The V gene end was trimmed by 5 bases and the J gene end by 4 bases; junction bases not matched to a gene: 5.